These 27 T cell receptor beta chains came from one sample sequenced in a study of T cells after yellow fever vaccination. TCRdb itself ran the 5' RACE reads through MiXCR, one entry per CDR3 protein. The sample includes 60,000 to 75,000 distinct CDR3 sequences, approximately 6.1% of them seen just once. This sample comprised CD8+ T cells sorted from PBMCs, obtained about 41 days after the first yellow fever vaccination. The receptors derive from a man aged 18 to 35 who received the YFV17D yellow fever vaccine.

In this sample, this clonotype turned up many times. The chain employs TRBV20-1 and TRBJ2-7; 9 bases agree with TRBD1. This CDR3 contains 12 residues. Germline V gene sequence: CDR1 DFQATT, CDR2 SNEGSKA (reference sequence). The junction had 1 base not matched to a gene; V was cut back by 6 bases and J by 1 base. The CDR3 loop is CSAGTGSYEQYF. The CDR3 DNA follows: TGCAGTGCCGGGACAGGGTCCTACGAGCAGTACTTC.

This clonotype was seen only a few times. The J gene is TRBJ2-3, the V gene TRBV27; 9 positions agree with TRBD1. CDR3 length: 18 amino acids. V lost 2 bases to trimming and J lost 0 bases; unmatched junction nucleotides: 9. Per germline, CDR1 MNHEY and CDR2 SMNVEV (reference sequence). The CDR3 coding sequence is TGTGCCAGCAGTTTAATCGGGACAGGGCACCCCAGCACAGATACGCAGTATTTT. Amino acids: CASSLIGTGHPSTDTQYF.

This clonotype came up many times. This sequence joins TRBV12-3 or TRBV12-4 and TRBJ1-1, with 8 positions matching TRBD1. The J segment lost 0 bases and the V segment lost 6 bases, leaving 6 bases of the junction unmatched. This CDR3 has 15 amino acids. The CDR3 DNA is TGTGCCAGCAGCCCCGGACAGGGAATGAACACTGAAGCTTTCTTT. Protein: CASSPGQGMNTEAFF.

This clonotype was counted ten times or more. CDR3 region: CSARDRGVGTYEQYF. CDR3 sequence (DNA): TGCAGTGCTAGAGATCGAGGGGTAGGGACCTACGAGCAGTACTTC. This chain connects TRBV20-1 to TRBJ2-7, with D perhaps given as TRBD1 or TRBD2 (5 bases each). The V gene's germline CDR1 is DFQATT and CDR2 SNEGSKA (reference sequence). CDR3 length equals 15 residues. V was trimmed by 0 bases and J by 2 bases, leaving 14 bases between them.

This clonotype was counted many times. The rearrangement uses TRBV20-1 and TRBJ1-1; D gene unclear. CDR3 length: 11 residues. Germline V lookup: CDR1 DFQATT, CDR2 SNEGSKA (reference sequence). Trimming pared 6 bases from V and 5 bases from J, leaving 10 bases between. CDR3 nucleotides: TGCAGTGCCCCAAGGGCTACTGAAGCTTTCTTT. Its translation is CSAPRATEAFF.

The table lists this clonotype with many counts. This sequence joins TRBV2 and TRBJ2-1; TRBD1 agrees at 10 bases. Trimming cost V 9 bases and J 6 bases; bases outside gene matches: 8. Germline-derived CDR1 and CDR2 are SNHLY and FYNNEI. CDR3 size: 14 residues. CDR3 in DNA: TGTGCCAGAGATCGGGACAGGGGTGCCAATGAGCAGTTCTTC. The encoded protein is CARDRDRGANEQFF.

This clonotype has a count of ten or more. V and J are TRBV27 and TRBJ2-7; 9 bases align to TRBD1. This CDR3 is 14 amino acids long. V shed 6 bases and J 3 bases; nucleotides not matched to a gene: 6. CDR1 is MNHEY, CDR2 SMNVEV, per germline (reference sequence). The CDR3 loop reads CASRGMDRGYEQYF. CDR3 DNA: TGTGCCAGCAGAGGCATGGACAGGGGCTACGAGCAGTACTTC.

In nucleotides, the CDR3 is TGTGCCAGCAGCCCCATACCGGGGAGCACAGATACGCAGTATTTT. Amino acids: CASSPIPGSTDTQYF. The V gene is TRBV7-3, the J gene TRBJ2-3, with a weak D call TRBD2 (5 bases). Trimming cost V 5 bases and J 0 bases, with 12 bases left between them. CDR3 length equals 15 residues. Germline lookup yields CDR1 SGHTA and CDR2 FQGTGA.

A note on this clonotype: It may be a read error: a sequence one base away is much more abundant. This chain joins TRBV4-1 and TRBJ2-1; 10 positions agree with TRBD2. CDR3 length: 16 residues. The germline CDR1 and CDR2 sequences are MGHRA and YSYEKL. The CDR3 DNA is TGCGCCAGCAGCCAAGTTTCCAGCGGGGGGGTGGCTGAGCAGTTGTTC. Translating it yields CASSQVSSGGVAEQLF.

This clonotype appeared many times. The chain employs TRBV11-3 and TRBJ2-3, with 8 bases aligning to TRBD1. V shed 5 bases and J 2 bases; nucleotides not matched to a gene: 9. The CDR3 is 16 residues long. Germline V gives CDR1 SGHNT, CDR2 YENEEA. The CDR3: CASSPRQGTLTDTQYF. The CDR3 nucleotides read TGTGCCAGCAGCCCTCGACAGGGGACTCTCACAGATACGCAGTATTTT.

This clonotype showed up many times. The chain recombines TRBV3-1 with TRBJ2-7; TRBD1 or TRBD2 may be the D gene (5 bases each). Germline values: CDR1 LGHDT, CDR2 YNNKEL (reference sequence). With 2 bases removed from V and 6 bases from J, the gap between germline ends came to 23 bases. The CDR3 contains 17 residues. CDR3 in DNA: TGTGCCAGCAGCCAACAATCGAATAGTTTTGGTGGGGGCGAGCAGTACTTC. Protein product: CASSQQSNSFGGGEQYF.

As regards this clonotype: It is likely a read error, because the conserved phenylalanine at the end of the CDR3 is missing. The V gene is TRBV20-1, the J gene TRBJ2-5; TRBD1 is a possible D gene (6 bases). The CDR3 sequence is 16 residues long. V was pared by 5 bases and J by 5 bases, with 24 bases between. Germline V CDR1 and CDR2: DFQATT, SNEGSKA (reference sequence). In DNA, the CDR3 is TGCAGTGCTCGGACCCTCGACAGGAGGCCTCGTGAGACCCAGTACCTC. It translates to CSARTLDRRPRETQYL.

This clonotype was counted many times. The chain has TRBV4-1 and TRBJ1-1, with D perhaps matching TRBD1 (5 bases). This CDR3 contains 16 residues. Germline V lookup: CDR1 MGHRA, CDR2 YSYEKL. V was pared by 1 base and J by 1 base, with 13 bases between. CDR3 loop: CASSQVPGDRNTEAFF. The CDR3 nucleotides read TGCGCCAGCAGCCAAGTCCCCGGAGACAGGAACACTGAAGCTTTCTTT.

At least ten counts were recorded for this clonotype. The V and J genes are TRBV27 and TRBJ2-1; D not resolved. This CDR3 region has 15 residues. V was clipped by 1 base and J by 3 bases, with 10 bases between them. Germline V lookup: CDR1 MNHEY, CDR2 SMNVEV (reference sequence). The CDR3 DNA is TGTGCCAGCAGTTTATTGCCACCAGTCTACAATGAGCAGTTCTTC. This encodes CASSLLPPVYNEQFF.

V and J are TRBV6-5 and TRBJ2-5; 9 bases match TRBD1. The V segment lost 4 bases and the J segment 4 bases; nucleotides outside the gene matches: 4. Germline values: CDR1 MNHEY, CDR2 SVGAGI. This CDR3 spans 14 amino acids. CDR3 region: CASSFGTGSETQYF. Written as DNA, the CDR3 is TGTGCCAGCAGTTTCGGGACAGGGTCAGAGACCCAGTACTTC.

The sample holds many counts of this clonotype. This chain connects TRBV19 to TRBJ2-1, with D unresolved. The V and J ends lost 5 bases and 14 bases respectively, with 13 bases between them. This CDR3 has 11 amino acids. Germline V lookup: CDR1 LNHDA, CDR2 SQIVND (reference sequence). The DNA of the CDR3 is TGTGCCAGTAGTCTGGGCCTCCGGGAGTTCTTC. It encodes CASSLGLREFF.

The CDR3 region has the DNA TGTGCCAGTAGTATGGGACTCCAGCCCCAGTACTTC. It translates to CASSMGLQPQYF. The genes are TRBV19 and TRBJ2-5, with D possibly being TRBD2 (6 bases). This CDR3 spans 12 amino acids. Trimming left V 3 bases short and J 9 bases short, with 11 bases between. CDR1 and CDR2 from the germline V gene are LNHDA and SQIVND (reference sequence).

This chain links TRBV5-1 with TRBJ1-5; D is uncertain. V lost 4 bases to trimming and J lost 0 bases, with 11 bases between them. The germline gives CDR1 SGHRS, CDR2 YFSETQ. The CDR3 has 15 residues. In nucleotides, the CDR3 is TGCGCCAGCAGCACCCCGGGAGATAGCAATCAGCCCCAGCATTTT. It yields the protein CASSTPGDSNQPQHF.

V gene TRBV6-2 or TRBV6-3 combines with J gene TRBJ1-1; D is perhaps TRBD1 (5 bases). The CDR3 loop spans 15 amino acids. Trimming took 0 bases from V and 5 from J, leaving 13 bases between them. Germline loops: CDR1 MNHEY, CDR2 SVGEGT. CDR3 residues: CASSYSQGPTTEAFF. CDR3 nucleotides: TGTGCCAGCAGTTACTCCCAGGGACCCACAACTGAAGCTTTCTTT.

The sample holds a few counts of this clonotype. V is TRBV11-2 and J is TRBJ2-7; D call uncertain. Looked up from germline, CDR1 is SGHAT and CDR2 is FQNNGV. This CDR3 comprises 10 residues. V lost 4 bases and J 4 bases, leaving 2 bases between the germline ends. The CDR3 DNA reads TGTGCCAGCAGCTCATACGAGCAGTACTTC. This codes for CASSSYEQYF.

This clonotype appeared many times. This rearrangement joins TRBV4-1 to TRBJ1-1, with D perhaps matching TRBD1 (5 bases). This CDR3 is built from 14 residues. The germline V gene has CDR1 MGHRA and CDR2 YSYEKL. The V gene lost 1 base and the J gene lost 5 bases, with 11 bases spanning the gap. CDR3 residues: CASSQAGGKTEAFF. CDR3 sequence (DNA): TGCGCCAGCAGCCAAGCGGGGGGAAAGACTGAAGCTTTCTTT.

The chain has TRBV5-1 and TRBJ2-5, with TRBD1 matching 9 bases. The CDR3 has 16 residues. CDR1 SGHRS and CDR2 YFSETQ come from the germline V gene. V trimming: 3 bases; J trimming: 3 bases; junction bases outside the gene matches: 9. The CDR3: CASSSPTWTGEETQYF. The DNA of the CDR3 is TGCGCCAGCAGCTCCCCAACCTGGACAGGGGAAGAGACCCAGTACTTC. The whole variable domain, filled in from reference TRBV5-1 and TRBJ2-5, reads KAGVTQTPRYLIKTRGQQVTLSCSPISGHRSVSWYQQTPGQGLQFLFEYFSETQRNKGNFPGRFSGRQFSNSRSEMNVSTLELGDSALYLCASSSPTWTGEETQYFGPGTRLLVL.

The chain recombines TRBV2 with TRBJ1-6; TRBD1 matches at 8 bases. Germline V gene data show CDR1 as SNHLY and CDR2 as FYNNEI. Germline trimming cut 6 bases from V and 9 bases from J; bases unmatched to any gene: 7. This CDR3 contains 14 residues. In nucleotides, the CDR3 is TGTGCCAGCAGAGGAGGACAGGGAAGTTCACCCCTCCACTTT. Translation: CASRGGQGSSPLHF.

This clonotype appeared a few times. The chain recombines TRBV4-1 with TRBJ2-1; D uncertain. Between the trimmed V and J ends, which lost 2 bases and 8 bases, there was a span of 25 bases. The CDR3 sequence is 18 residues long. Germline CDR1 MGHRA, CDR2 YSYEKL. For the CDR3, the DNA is TGCGCCAGCAGCCAACGCGAGAAGAGCCTGTCTTCTTACGATGAGCAGTTCTTC. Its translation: CASSQREKSLSSYDEQFF.

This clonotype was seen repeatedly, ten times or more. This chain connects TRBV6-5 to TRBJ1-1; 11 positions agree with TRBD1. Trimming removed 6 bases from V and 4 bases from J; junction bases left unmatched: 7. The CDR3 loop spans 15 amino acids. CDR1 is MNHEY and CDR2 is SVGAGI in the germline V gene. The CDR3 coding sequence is TGTGCCAGCAGACGGACAGGGGGCTTGTTCACTGAAGCTTTCTTT. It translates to CASRRTGGLFTEAFF.

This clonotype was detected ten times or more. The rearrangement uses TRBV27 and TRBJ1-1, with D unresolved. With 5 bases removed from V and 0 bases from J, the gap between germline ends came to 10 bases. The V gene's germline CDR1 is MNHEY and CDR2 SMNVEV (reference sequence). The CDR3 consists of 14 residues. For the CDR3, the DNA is TGTGCCAGCAGTCCCGGACTGATGAACACTGAAGCTTTCTTT. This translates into CASSPGLMNTEAFF.

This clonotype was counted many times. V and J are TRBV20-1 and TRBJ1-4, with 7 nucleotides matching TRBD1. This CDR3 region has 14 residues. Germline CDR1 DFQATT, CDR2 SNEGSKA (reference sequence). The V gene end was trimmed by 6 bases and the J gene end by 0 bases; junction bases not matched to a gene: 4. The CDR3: CSAGTAATNEKLFF. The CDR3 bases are TGCAGTGCCGGGACAGCGGCAACTAATGAAAAACTGTTTTTT.